A single sample gave rise to the 24 T cell receptor beta chains below, sequenced in a study of OX40 agonist ivuxolimab in advanced cancers. TCRdb's table, derived via immunoSEQ multiplex PCR, lists solely in-frame clones and lacks some. The table shows tens of thousands of clones, with approximately 86% occurring only once. This specimen consisted of CD4+ or CD8+ T cells sorted from blood, obtained in a trial of the OX40 agonist ivuxolimab. The receptors derive from an adult with an advanced solid tumor such as melanoma, head and neck, liver or kidney cancer.

The chain couples TRBV7-8 to TRBJ2-5, with 7 positions matching TRBD1. The J call may be mistaken, given a closer DNA end match to TRBJ2-7. Germline V gene data show CDR1 as SGHVS and CDR2 as FQNEAQ. The CDR3 covers 14 residues. CDR3 sequence: CASSLNRGAGEQYF. Written as DNA, the CDR3 is TGTGCCAGCAGCCTCAACAGGGGCGCGGGCGAGCAGTACTTC.

This clone has just one count. V is TRBV6-1 and J is TRBJ1-2; 7 bases align to TRBD1. The germline V gene has CDR1 MNHNS and CDR2 SASEGT. The CDR3 contains 15 residues. The V segment lost 4 bases and the J segment 5 bases; nucleotides outside the gene matches: 10. For the CDR3, the DNA is TGTGCCAGCAGTGGGACCTTACAGGGGCGGTATGGCTACACCTTC. Amino acids: CASSGTLQGRYGYTF.

The V gene is TRBV2, the J gene TRBJ2-1; no definite D call. The V and J ends lost 3 bases and 6 bases respectively, with 3 bases between them. The CDR3 has 11 residues. Germline CDR1 is SNHLY and CDR2 is FYNNEI. CDR3 nucleotides: TGTGCCAGCAGTGAGATCAATGAGCAGTTCTTC. Its protein product is CASSEINEQFF. Full variable domain (remainder filled in from reference TRBV2 and TRBJ2-1): EPEVTQTPSHQVTQMGQEVILRCVPISNHLYFYWYRQILGQKVEFLVSFYNNEISEKSEIFDDQFSVERPDGSNFTLKIRSTKLEDSAMYFCASSEINEQFFGPGTRLTVL.

V and J are TRBV6-5 and TRBJ1-6; D remains ambiguous. This CDR3 region has 15 residues. Trimming stripped 0 bases from V and 9 bases from J, with 12 bases between. Germline CDR1 and CDR2: MNHEY and SVGAGI. In nucleotides, the CDR3 is TGTGCCAGCAGTTACTCGCGGCAGGTTGGTTCACCCCTCCACTTT. It translates to CASSYSRQVGSPLHF.

A note on this clone: Other DNA variants within this sample encode the same CDR3. The chain joins TRBV7-9 to TRBJ2-5, with no clear D. V was pared by 2 bases and J by 1 base, with 5 bases between. CDR3 length: 13 residues. CDR1 SEHNR and CDR2 FQNEAQ come from the germline V gene (reference sequence). CDR3 nucleotide sequence: TGTGCCAGCAGCTTACCGCCCCAAGAGACCCAGTACTTC. Protein: CASSLPPQETQYF.

This CDR3 reads CASSSRDRGLLNTEAFF. The CDR3 DNA sequence: TGCGCCAGCAGCTCCCGGGACAGGGGGCTATTGAACACTGAAGCTTTCTTT. The chain couples TRBV5-1 to TRBJ1-1, with 12 nucleotides matching TRBD1. With V trimmed by 3 bases and J by 0 bases, 6 bases remained unmatched. The CDR3 length is 17 residues. Germline CDR1 SGHRS, CDR2 YFSETQ.

Regarding this clone: A junction end diverges from the germline sequence, so it may reflect a read error. V is TRBV5-4 and J is TRBJ1-2; TRBD1 is a possible D gene (6 bases). The CDR3 has 15 residues. CDR1 and CDR2 from the germline V gene are SGHNT and YYREEE (reference sequence). CDR3 amino acids: CVSSNQAGEAKGYTF. DNA of the CDR3: TGTGTCAGCAGCAATCAAGCAGGGGAAGCTAAGGGCTACACCTTC. The whole variable domain, remainder taken from reference TRBV5-4 and TRBJ1-2, is ETGVTQSPTHLIKTRGQQVTLRCSSQSGHNTVSWYQQALGQGPQFIFQYYREEENGRGNFPPRFSGLQFPNYSSELNVNALELDDSALYLCVSSNQAGEAKGYTFGSGTRLTVV.

This chain connects TRBV7-9 to TRBJ1-3, with D unclear. This CDR3 is built from 13 residues. V was cut by 0 bases and J by 4 bases, with 4 bases left in between. Per germline, CDR1 SEHNR and CDR2 FQNEAQ (reference sequence). The DNA for the CDR3 is TGTGCCAGCAGCTTAGCGCTGGGAAACACCATATATTTT. Residues: CASSLALGNTIYF.

This chain links TRBV30 with TRBJ2-5; D perhaps matches TRBD2 (6 bases). The germline CDR1 and CDR2 sequences are GTSNPN and SVGIG (reference sequence). The length of the CDR3 is 13 residues. Deletions cut 1 base from V and 3 bases from J, with 9 bases between. The DNA of the CDR3 is TGTGCCTGGAGTGAGGTAGCGGAAGAGACCCAGTACTTC. Amino acids: CAWSEVAEETQYF.

The V and J genes are TRBV4-1 and TRBJ1-4; 7 nucleotides align to TRBD1. CDR3 size: 16 residues. Trimming removed 0 bases from V and 5 bases from J; junction bases left unmatched: 6. Germline CDR1 and CDR2: MGHRA and YSYEKL. The chain's CDR3 is CASSQDRGQTNEKLFF. The CDR3 bases are TGCGCCAGCAGCCAAGATAGGGGACAGACGAATGAAAAACTGTTTTTT.

The gene calls are TRBV7-9 and TRBJ2-1; TRBD2 matches 8 bases. Germline values: CDR1 SEHNR, CDR2 FQNEAQ (reference sequence). CDR3 length equals 16 residues. With V trimmed by 5 bases and J by 0 bases, 6 bases remained unmatched. The CDR3 sequence is CASSPRSGSSYNEQFF. The CDR3 DNA is TGTGCCAGCAGCCCTAGAAGCGGGAGCTCCTACAATGAGCAGTTCTTC.

The genes are TRBV10-2 and TRBJ2-7; 7 nucleotides match TRBD2. The germline gives CDR1 WSHSY, CDR2 SAAADI. This CDR3 has 15 amino acids. V lost 5 bases, J lost 7 bases, and 14 bases stayed unmatched. The CDR3 spells CASSPRASGEGEQYF. The CDR3 coding sequence is TGCGCCAGCAGTCCCCGTGCCAGCGGGGAGGGGGAGCAGTACTTC.

With respect to this clone: Other DNA sequences in the sample encode the same CDR3. The rearrangement links TRBV4-2 to TRBJ2-7, with TRBD1 matching over 8 bases. Germline V gene sequence: CDR1 LGHNA, CDR2 YNFKEQ. This CDR3 contains 14 residues. Germline trimming cut 1 base from V and 4 bases from J; bases unmatched to any gene: 3. CDR3 sequence: CASSQGTGRYEQYF. As DNA, the CDR3 is TGTGCCAGCAGCCAAGGGACAGGGAGGTACGAGCAGTACTTC.

CDR3 sequence (DNA): TGTGCCACAGGAGGGACAGGGTACAATCAGCCCCAGCATTTT. It specifies CATGGTGYNQPQHF. The chain has TRBV6-5 and TRBJ1-5; the match to TRBD1 covers 9 bases. Germline CDR1 and CDR2: MNHEY and SVGAGI. CDR3 length: 14 residues. Losses at the gene ends were 10 bases for V and 3 bases for J; bases not matched to a gene: 7.

The rearrangement joins TRBV15 to TRBJ2-1; D tentatively reads TRBD1 or TRBD2 (5 bases each). The ends were cut back, 3 bases at V and 5 bases at J, with 8 bases in the middle. The CDR3 runs to 13 residues. The germline CDR1 and CDR2 sequences are LNHNV and YYDKDF (reference sequence). CDR3 nucleotide sequence: TGTGCCACCAGCAGGGGACGGGACAATGAGCAGTTCTTC. It is translated as CATSRGRDNEQFF.

The rearrangement joins TRBV6-1 to TRBJ2-2; 10 positions agree with TRBD2. Germline assignment: CDR1 MNHNS and CDR2 SASEGT. The CDR3 is 15 residues long. V shed 6 bases, J shed 5 bases, and the junction held 6 bases outside the gene matches. CDR3 protein: CASRTGTSETGELFF. CDR3 in DNA: TGTGCCAGCAGGACCGGGACTAGCGAGACCGGGGAGCTGTTTTTT.

The CDR3 spells CASRPDRKANYGYTF. CDR3 nucleotides: TGTGCCAGTAGACCTGACAGGAAAGCTAACTATGGCTACACCTTC. The V and J genes are TRBV19 and TRBJ1-2, with D possibly being TRBD1 (6 bases). V was shortened by 6 bases and J by 0 bases, with 14 bases between the two germline ends. The CDR3 has 15 residues. Germline V gene data show CDR1 as LNHDA and CDR2 as SQIVND (reference sequence).

The CDR3 protein is CAWSVTRTSGGEREIQYF. The DNA of the CDR3 is TGTGCCTGGAGTGTAACCCGGACTAGCGGGGGGGAAAGAGAAATTCAGTACTTC. The chain joins TRBV30 to TRBJ2-4; TRBD2 agrees at 15 bases. The CDR3 runs to 18 residues. V shed 0 bases, J shed 10 bases, and the junction held 13 bases outside the gene matches. Per the germline V gene, CDR1 is GTSNPN and CDR2 is SVGIG (reference sequence).

By proportion, this clone is medium-sized. The V and J genes are TRBV14 and TRBJ1-5, with D uncertain. The length of the CDR3 is 13 residues. Trimming stripped 2 bases from V and 9 bases from J, with 11 bases between. Germline V gene data show CDR1 as SGHDN and CDR2 as FVKESK. The CDR3 is CASSQKGLTPQHF. The CDR3 DNA reads TGTGCCAGCAGCCAAAAGGGATTAACGCCCCAGCATTTT.

A few counts support this clone. The chain joins TRBV30 to TRBJ1-1, with D possibly being TRBD1 (6 bases). The CDR3 has 16 amino acids. The V and J ends lost 1 base and 1 base respectively, with 16 bases between them. Germline-derived CDR1 and CDR2 are GTSNPN and SVGIG (reference sequence). The CDR3: CAWSGAEGGQNTEAFF. As DNA, the CDR3 is TGTGCCTGGAGTGGGGCCGAGGGGGGGCAGAACACTGAAGCTTTCTTT.

The chain combines TRBV4-1 with TRBJ2-1; TRBD2 matches 10 bases. CDR3 size: 17 residues. Trimming took 4 bases from V and 5 from J; bases not matched to a gene: 11. Germline CDR1 is MGHRA and CDR2 is YSYEKL. The CDR3 loop is CASSPLLTSGPNNEQFF. In DNA, the CDR3 is TGCGCCAGCAGCCCCCTCCTGACTAGCGGGCCCAACAATGAGCAGTTCTTC.

This clone has just one count. The chain has TRBV4-1 and TRBJ1-1; D is unresolved. The CDR3 extends over 16 amino acids. Germline V CDR1 and CDR2: MGHRA, YSYEKL. Trimming removed 4 bases at V and 1 base at J, with 16 bases between. The DNA of the CDR3 is TGCGCCAGCAGCCCTTCAGAAGGATTGTGGAACACTGAAGCTTTCTTT. It yields the protein CASSPSEGLWNTEAFF.

The CDR3 spells CASSSVALGSGTEAFF. The CDR3 region has the DNA TGTGCCAGCAGCTCCGTGGCCCTGGGCAGCGGCACTGAAGCTTTCTTT. The chain uses TRBV5-5 and TRBJ1-1; the D is unclear. The length of the CDR3 is 16 residues. Germline assignment: CDR1 SGHKS and CDR2 YYEKEE (reference sequence). V lost 3 bases and J 4 bases, leaving 19 bases between the germline ends.

This clone was observed a single time. The J gene is TRBJ2-1, the V gene TRBV14; no definite D call. The CDR3 has 13 amino acids. CDR1 SGHDN and CDR2 FVKESK come from the germline V gene. The V end lost 4 bases, the J end lost 12 bases, and 16 bases lay between the germline ends. CDR3 nucleotides: TGTGCCAGCAGCCTGACGTGGCCCTGGGGGCAGTTCTTC. Protein: CASSLTWPWGQFF.